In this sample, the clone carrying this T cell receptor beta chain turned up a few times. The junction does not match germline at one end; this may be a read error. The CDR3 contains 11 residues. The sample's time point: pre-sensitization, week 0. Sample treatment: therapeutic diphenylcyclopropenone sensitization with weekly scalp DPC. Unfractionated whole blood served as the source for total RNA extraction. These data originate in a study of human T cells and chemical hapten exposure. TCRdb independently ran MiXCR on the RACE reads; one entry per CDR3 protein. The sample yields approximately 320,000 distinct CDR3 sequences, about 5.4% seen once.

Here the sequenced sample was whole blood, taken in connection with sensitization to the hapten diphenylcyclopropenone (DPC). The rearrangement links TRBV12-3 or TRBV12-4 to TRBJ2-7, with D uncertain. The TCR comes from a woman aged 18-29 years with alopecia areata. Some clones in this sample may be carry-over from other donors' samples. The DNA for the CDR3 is TGTGCCAGCAGTTCCGCAGGAAACCTGCACTTC. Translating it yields CASSSAGNLHF.